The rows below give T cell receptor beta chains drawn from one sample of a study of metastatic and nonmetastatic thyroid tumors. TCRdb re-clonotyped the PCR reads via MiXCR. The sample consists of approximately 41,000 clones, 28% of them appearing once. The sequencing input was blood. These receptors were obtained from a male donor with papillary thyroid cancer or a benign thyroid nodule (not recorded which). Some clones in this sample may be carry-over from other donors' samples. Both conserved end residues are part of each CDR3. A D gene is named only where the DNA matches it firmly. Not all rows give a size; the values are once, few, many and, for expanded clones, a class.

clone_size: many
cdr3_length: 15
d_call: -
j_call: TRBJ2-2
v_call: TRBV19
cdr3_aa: CASNYWTDQAGELFF
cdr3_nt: TGTGCCAGTAATTACTGGACAGACCAAGCCGGGGAGCTGTTTTTT

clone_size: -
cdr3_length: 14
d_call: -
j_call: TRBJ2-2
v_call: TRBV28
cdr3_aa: CASSLCQETGELFF
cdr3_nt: TGTGCCAGCAGTTTGTGTCAGGAGACCGGGGAGCTGTTTTTT

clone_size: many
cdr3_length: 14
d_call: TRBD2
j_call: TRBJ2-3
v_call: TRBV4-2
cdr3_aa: CASSQREGPDTQYF
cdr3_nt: TGTGCCAGCAGCCAGCGGGAGGGCCCAGATACGCAGTATTTT

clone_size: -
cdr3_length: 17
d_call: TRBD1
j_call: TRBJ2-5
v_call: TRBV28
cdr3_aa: CASSLADRGRYQETQYF
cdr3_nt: TGTGCCAGCAGTTTAGCTGACAGGGGAAGGTACCAAGAGACCCAGTACTTC

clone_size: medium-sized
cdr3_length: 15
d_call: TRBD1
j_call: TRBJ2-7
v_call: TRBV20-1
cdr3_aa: CSALNPGQVFFEQYF
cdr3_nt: TGCAGTGCCCTTAATCCGGGACAGGTTTTCTTCGAGCAGTACTTC

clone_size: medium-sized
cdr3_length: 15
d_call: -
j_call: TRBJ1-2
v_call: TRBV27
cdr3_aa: CASSFRGEKGYGYTF
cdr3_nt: TGTGCCAGCAGTTTTCGTGGGGAAAAGGGCTATGGCTACACCTTC

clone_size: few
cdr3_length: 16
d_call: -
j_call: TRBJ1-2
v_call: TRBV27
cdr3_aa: CARSSRRAGKNYGYTF
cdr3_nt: TGTGCCAGAAGCTCCCGTCGAGCGGGGAAGAACTATGGCTACACCTTC

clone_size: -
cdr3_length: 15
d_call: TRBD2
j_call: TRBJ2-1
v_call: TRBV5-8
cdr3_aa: CASSRGTSSYNEQFF
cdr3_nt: TGTGCCAGCAGCCGAGGGACTAGCTCCTACAATGAGCAGTTCTTC

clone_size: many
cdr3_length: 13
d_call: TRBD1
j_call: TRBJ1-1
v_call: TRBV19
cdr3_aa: CASSIDRDRERFF
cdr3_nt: TGTGCCAGTAGTATAGATCGGGACAGAGAGAGGTTCTTT

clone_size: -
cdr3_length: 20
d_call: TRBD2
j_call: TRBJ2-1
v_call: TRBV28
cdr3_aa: CASRFRDAWGSSGRPLEQFF
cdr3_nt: TGTGCCAGCCGTTTCCGGGACGCATGGGGGTCTAGCGGGAGGCCCCTTGAGCAGTTCTTC

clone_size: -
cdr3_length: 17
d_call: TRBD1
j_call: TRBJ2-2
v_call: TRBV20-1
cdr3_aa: CSARNAGTGKEAGELFF
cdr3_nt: TGCAGTGCTAGAAATGCTGGGACAGGGAAGGAGGCCGGAGAGCTGTTTTTT

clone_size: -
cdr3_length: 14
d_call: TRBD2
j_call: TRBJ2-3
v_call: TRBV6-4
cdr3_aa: CASSDRAGEDTQYF
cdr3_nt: TGTGCCAGCAGTGATAGGGCGGGAGAGGATACGCAGTATTTT

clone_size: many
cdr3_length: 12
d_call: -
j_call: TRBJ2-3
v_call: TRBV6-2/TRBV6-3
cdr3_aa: CASRNLGDTQYF
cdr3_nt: TGTGCCAGCAGGAACCTAGGAGATACGCAGTATTTT

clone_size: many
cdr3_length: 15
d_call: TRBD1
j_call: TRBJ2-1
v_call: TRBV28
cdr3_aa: CASSSPSGQRYEQFF
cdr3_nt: TGTGCCAGCAGTTCCCCCTCGGGACAGAGATATGAGCAGTTCTTC

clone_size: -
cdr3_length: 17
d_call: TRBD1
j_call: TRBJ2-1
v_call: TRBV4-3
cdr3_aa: CASSQVVQGEGIHEQFF
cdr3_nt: TGCGCCAGCAGCCAAGTGGTACAGGGGGAAGGTATACACGAGCAGTTCTTC

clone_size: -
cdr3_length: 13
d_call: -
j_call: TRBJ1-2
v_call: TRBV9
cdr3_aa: CASSVDGNYGYTF
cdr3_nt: TGTGCCAGCAGCGTAGACGGGAACTATGGCTACACCTTC

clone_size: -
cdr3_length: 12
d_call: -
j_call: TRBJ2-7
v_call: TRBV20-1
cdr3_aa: CSARVRDYEQYF
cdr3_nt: TGCAGTGCTAGAGTCAGGGACTACGAGCAGTACTTC

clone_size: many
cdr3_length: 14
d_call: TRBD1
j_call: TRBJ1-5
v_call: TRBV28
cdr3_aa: CASSSGGHNQPQHF
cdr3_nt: TGTGCCAGCAGTTCAGGGGGCCATAATCAGCCCCAGCATTTT

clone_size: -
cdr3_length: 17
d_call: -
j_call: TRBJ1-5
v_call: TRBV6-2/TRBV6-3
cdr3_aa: CASSYVGGPYSNQPQHF
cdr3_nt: TGTGCCAGCAGTTACGTCGGGGGACCCTATAGCAATCAGCCCCAGCATTTT

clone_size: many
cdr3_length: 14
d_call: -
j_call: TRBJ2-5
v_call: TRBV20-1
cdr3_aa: CSVEPGANQETQYF
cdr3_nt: TGCAGTGTTGAACCAGGGGCAAATCAAGAGACCCAGTACTTC

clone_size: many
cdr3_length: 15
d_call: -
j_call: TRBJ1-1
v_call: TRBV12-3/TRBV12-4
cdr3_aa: CASRRNLLARPEAFF
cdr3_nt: TGTGCCAGCAGAAGAAACCTCTTAGCGAGACCTGAAGCTTTCTTT

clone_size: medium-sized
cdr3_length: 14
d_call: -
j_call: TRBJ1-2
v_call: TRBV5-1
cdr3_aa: CASSLQATNYGYTF
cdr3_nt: TGCGCCAGCAGCTTACAGGCCACTAACTATGGCTACACCTTC

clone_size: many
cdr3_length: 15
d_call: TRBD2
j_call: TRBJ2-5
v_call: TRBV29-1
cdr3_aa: CSVQTGLAGEETQYF
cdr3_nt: TGCAGCGTGCAAACTGGACTAGCGGGAGAAGAGACCCAGTACTTC

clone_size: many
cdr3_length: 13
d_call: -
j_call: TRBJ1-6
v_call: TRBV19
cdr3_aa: CASTKEYNSPLHF
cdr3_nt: TGTGCCAGTACTAAGGAGTATAATTCACCCCTCCACTTT

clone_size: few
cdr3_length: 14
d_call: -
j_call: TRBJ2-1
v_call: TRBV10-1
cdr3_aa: CASSDETLRNEQLF
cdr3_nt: TGCGCCAGCAGTGATGAGACCCTCCGCAATGAGCAGTTATTC

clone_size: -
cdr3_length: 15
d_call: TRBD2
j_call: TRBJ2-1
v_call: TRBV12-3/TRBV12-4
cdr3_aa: CASSFTGGPFNEQFF
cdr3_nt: TGTGCCAGCAGTTTTACGGGAGGGCCGTTCAATGAGCAGTTCTTC

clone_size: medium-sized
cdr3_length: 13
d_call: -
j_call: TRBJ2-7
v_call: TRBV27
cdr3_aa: CASSSPLSYEQYF
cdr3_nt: TGTGCCAGCAGTTCGCCCCTCTCCTACGAGCAGTACTTC

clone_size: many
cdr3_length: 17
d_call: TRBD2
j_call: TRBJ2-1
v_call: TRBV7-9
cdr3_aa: CASSSIWAGDSYNEQFF
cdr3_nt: TGTGCCAGCAGCTCCATTTGGGCGGGAGACTCCTACAATGAGCAGTTCTTC

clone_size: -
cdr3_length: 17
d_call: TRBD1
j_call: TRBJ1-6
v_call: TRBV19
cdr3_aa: CASKDRGSYSYNSPLHF
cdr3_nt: TGTGCCTCCAAGGACAGGGGATCCTACTCCTATAATTCACCCCTCCACTTT

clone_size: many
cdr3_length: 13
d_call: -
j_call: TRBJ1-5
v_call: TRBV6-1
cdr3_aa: CASMRDFDQPQHF
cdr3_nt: TGTGCCAGCATGAGGGATTTCGATCAGCCCCAGCATTTT

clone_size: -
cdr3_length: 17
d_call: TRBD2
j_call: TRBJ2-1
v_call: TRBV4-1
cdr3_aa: CASSQEPTSGILNEQFF
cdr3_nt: TGCGCCAGCAGCCAGGAACCAACTAGCGGGATTTTAAATGAGCAGTTCTTC

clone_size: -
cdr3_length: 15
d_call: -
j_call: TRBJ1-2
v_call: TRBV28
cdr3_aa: CASSSLQALNYGYTF
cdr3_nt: TGTGCCAGCAGTTCATTACAGGCTCTAAACTATGGCTACACCTTC

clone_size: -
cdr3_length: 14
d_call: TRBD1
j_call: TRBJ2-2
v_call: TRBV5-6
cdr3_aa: CASSRDRGAGELFF
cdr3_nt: TGTGCCAGCAGCAGGGACAGAGGAGCCGGGGAGCTGTTTTTT

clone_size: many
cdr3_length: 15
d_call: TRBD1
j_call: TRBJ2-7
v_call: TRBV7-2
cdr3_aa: CASSLTGTGIHEQYF
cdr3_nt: TGTGCCAGCAGCTTAACCGGGACAGGGATCCACGAGCAGTACTTC

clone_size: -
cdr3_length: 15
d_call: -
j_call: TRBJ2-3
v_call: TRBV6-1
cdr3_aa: CASSTGSSTTDTQYF
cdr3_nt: TGTGCCAGCAGTACAGGCTCCAGCACGACAGATACGCAGTATTTT

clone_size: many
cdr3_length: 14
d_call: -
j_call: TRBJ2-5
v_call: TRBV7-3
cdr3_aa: CASSHSGARETQYF
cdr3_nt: TGTGCCAGCAGCCATTCAGGGGCCCGAGAGACCCAGTACTTC

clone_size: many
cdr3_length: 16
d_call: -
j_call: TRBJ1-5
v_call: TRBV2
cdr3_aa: CASTSVEGRGNQPQHF
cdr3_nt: TGTGCCAGCACTTCTGTGGAGGGGCGCGGCAATCAGCCCCAGCATTTT

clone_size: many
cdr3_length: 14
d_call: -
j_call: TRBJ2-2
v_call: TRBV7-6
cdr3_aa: CASSSTTGTGELFF
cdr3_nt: TGTGCCAGCAGCTCAACAACAGGGACCGGGGAGCTGTTTTTT

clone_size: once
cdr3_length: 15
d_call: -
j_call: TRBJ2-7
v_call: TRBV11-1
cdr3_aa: CASSSTGGAPLEQYF
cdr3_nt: TGTGCCAGCAGCTCCACGGGGGGCGCGCCTCTCGAGCAGTACTTC

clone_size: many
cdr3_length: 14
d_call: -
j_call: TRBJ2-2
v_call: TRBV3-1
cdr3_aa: CASSQEGIGGELFF
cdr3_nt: TGTGCCAGCAGCCAAGAAGGAATCGGCGGGGAGCTGTTTTTT